The entry below describes one T cell receptor (beta chain). Its antigen is unknown. The source of the sample is a study of spatial heterogeneity in lung cancer. Study conclusions and caveats: Whereas they appeared in blood less at follow-up, ubiquitous expanded tumor TCRs appeared there more at resection.

All TCR cDNA molecules were individually tagged with a unique molecular identifier. One entry per CDR3 protein, called by TCRdb with MiXCR from the 5' RACE reads. The table includes about 11,000 distinct CDR3 sequences, 3.7% detected once. Specified time point: sample taken at primary tumor resection. Samples were donated by 72 untreated early-stage non-small cell lung cancer patients. The input material, whole RNA from tumor, nontumor lung or frozen PBMC, was sequenced unsorted. The material sequenced was PBMCs, taken at surgery. This TCR was sampled from a female donor with early-stage non-small cell lung cancer.

The CDR3 DNA follows: TGTGCCAGCAGCTTACAGACCAACTACGAGCAGTACTTC. Encoded protein: CASSLQTNYEQYF. The chain uses TRBV7-2 and TRBJ2-7; D uncertain. The CDR3 extends over 13 amino acids. Germline loops: CDR1 SGHTA, CDR2 FQGNSA. Between the trimmed V and J ends, which lost 2 bases and 3 bases, there was a span of 8 bases.